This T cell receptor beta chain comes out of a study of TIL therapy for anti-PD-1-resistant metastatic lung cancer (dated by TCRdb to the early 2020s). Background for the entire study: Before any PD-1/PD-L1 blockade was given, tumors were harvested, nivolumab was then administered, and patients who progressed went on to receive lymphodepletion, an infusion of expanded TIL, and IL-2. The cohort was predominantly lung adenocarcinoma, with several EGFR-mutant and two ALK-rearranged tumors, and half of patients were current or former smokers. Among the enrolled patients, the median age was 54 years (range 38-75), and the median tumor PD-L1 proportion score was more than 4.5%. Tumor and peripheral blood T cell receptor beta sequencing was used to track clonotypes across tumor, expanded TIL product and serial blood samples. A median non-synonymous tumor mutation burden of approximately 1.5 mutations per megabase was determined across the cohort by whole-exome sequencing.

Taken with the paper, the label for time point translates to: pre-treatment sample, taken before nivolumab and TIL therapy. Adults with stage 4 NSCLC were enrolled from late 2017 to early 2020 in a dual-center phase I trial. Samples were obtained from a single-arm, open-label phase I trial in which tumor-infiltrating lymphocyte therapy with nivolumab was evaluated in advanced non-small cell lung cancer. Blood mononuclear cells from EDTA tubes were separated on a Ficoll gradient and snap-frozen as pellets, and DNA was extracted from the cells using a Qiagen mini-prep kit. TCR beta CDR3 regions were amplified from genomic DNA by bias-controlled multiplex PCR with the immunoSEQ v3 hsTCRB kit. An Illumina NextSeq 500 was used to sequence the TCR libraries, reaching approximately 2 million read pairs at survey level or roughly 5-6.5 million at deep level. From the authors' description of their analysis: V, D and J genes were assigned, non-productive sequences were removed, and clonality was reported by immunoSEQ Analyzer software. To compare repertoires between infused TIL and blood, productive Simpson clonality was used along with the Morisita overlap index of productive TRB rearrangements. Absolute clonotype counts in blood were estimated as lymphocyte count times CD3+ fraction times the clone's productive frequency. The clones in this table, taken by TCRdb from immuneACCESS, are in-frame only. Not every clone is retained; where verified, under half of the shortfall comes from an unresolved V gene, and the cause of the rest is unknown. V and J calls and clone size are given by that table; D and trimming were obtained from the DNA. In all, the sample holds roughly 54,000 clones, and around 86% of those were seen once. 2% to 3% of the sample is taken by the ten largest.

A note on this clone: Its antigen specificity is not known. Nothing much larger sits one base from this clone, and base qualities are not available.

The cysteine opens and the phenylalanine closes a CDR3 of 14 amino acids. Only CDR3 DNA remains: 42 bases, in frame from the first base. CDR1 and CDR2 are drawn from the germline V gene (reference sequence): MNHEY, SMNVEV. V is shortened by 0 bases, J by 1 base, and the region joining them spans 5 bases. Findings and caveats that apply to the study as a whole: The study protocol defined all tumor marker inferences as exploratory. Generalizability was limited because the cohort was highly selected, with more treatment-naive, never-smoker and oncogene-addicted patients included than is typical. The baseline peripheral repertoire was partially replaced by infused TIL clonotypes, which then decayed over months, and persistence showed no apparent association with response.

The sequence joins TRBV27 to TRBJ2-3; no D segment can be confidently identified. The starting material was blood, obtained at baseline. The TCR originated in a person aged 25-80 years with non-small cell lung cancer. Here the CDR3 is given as CASSLSFRTDTQYF. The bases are TGTGCCAGCAGTTTATCGTTCCGCACAGATACGCAGTATTTT.